This T cell receptor beta chain was found in a study of glioma-infiltrating T cells. Study-level points and caveats: Non-neoplastic patients had below-expected tissue-blood divergence, while all gliomas exceeded expectation.

This clonotype was found many times. Antigen: not known. The iRepertoire nested amplicon-rescue multiplex PCR amplified TCR alpha and beta CDR3s from RNA. TCRdb independently ran MiXCR on the multiplex PCR reads; one entry per CDR3 protein. Of about 99,000 distinct CDR3 sequences listed, about 30% are singletons. The CDR3 is made up of 12 amino acids. Between the trimmed V and J ends, which lost 6 bases and 3 bases, there was a span of 8 bases. The germline V gene has CDR1 KGHSH and CDR2 LQKENI. The rearrangement links TRBV18 to TRBJ2-5; D not resolved. This clonotype originated in a human donor with low-grade glioma or glioblastoma, undergoing nonglioma brain surgery, or in good health (not recorded which). The sequenced sample consisted of glioma tissue, nonneoplastic brain tissue, or PBMCs (not recorded which). In nucleotides, the CDR3 is TGTGCCAGCTCCCCGGAAGAAGAGACCCAGTACTTC. This translates into CASSPEEETQYF.